Listed below are T cell receptor beta chains from one sample, sequenced in a study of blood T cell repertoires in COVID-19. Clones were sequenced by immunoSEQ multiplex PCR, and TCRdb holds only the in-frame ones, with some missing. The data contain roughly 40,000 clones, roughly nine tenths of them singletons. The sample consisted of peripheral blood. Receptors originate from a middle-aged man with active COVID-19. Each CDR3 is given with its conserved first and last residue. Fields, in order: CDR3 length, clone size, J gene, D gene, V gene, CDR3 DNA, CDR3 protein. A D gene is named only where the DNA matches it firmly. Clone size is given for some rows only: seen once, a few or many times, or a class if the clone is expanded.

CDR3 length: 15; clone size: NA; J gene: TRBJ1-1; D gene: NA; V gene: TRBV5-4; CDR3 DNA: TGTGCCAGCACCCGGGAGGGGGGGAGAAACACTGAAGCTTTCTTT; CDR3 protein: CASTREGGRNTEAFF
CDR3 length: 18; clone size: NA; J gene: TRBJ2-5; D gene: NA; V gene: TRBV9; CDR3 DNA: TGTGCCAGCAGCCTCAATCCCGGGACAGCGGAGGGTGGCGAGACCCAGTACTTC; CDR3 protein: CASSLNPGTAEGGETQYF
CDR3 length: 16; clone size: NA; J gene: TRBJ1-5; D gene: NA; V gene: TRBV4-1; CDR3 DNA: TGCGCCAGCAGCCAAGTACCGCAGTATAGCAATCAGCCCCAGCATTTT; CDR3 protein: CASSQVPQYSNQPQHF
CDR3 length: 15; clone size: NA; J gene: TRBJ2-7; D gene: TRBD1; V gene: TRBV10-3; CDR3 DNA: TGTGCCATCAGTGAAGTGGGACAGACCTCCTACGAGCAGTACTTC; CDR3 protein: CAISEVGQTSYEQYF
CDR3 length: 12; clone size: NA; J gene: TRBJ2-3; D gene: NA; V gene: TRBV3-1/TRBV3-2; CDR3 DNA: TGTGCCAGCAGCCAACAAAGCGGGACGCAGTATTTT; CDR3 protein: CASSQQSGTQYF
CDR3 length: 18; clone size: NA; J gene: TRBJ1-4; D gene: NA; V gene: TRBV7-8; CDR3 DNA: TGTGCCAGCAGCTTACTCTTCCCAGGCCTTGCAACTAATGAAAAACTGTTTTTT; CDR3 protein: CASSLLFPGLATNEKLFF
CDR3 length: 13; clone size: NA; J gene: TRBJ2-7; D gene: TRBD1; V gene: TRBV6-5; CDR3 DNA: TGTGCCAGTAGGAGGACAGGGACCTACGAGCAGTACTTC; CDR3 protein: CASRRTGTYEQYF
CDR3 length: 14; clone size: NA; J gene: TRBJ2-2; D gene: NA; V gene: TRBV5-6; CDR3 DNA: TGTGCCAGCAGCCCACCCACATTCACCGGGGAGCTGTTTTTT; CDR3 protein: CASSPPTFTGELFF
CDR3 length: 14; clone size: few; J gene: TRBJ1-2; D gene: NA; V gene: TRBV27; CDR3 DNA: TGTGCCAGCAGTTCTACACAGGGAATGTATGGCTACACCTTC; CDR3 protein: CASSSTQGMYGYTF
CDR3 length: 13; clone size: NA; J gene: TRBJ2-3; D gene: TRBD1; V gene: TRBV6-5; CDR3 DNA: TGTGCCAGCAGGAGACAGGGCCCAGATACGCAGTATTTT; CDR3 protein: CASRRQGPDTQYF
CDR3 length: 16; clone size: NA; J gene: TRBJ2-7; D gene: TRBD2; V gene: TRBV13; CDR3 DNA: TGTGCCAGCAGCTTAGGCCCCCCAGCGGGAGCCTACGAGCAGTACTTC; CDR3 protein: CASSLGPPAGAYEQYF
CDR3 length: 16; clone size: NA; J gene: TRBJ2-3; D gene: NA; V gene: TRBV6-1; CDR3 DNA: TGTGCCAGCAGTGGGGGGGGGCGTCAGGGCACAGATACGCAGTATTTT; CDR3 protein: CASSGGGRQGTDTQYF
CDR3 length: 13; clone size: NA; J gene: TRBJ2-7; D gene: TRBD2; V gene: TRBV30; CDR3 DNA: TGTGCCTGGAGGCGGACTAGTATGTTCGAGCAGTACTTC; CDR3 protein: CAWRRTSMFEQYF
CDR3 length: 15; clone size: once; J gene: TRBJ2-2; D gene: TRBD2; V gene: TRBV4-1; CDR3 DNA: TGCGCCAGCAAAGGAGTAGGCGGGAGGACCGGGGAGCTGTTTTTT; CDR3 protein: CASKGVGGRTGELFF
CDR3 length: 15; clone size: NA; J gene: TRBJ2-2; D gene: NA; V gene: TRBV5-1; CDR3 DNA: TGCGCCAGCAGCCAGGGACAAGGGGTCCCCGGGGAGCTGTTTTTT; CDR3 protein: CASSQGQGVPGELFF